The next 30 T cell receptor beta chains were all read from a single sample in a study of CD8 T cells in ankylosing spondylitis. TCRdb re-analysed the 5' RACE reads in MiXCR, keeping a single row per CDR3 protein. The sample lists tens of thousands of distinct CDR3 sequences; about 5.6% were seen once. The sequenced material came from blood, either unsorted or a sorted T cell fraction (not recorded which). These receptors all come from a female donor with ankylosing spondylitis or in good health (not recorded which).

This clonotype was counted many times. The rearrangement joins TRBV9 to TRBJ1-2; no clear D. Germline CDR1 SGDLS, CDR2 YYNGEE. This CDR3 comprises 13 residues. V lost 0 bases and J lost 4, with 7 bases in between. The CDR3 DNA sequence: TGTGCCAGCAGCGTAGAAGGGATCTATGGCTACACCTTC. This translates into CASSVEGIYGYTF.

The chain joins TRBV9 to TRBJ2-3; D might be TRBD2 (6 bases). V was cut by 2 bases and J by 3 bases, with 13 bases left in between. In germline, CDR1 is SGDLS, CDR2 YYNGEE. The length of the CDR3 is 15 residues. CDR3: CASSVEHGGTDTQYF. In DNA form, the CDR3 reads TGTGCCAGCAGCGTGGAGCATGGGGGGACAGATACGCAGTATTTT.

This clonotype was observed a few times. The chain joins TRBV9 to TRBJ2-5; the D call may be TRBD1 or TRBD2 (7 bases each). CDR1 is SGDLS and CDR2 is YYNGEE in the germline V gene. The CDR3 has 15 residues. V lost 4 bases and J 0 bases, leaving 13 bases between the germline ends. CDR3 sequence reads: CASSTRGGYQETQYF. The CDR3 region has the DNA TGTGCCAGCAGCACCAGGGGGGGCTACCAAGAGACCCAGTACTTC.

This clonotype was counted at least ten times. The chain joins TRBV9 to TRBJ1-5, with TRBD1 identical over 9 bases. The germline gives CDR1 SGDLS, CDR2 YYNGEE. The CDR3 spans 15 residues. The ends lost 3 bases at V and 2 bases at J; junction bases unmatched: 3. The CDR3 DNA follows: TGTGCCAGCAGCGCGACAGGGGGGGGCAATCAGCCCCAGCATTTT. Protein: CASSATGGGNQPQHF.

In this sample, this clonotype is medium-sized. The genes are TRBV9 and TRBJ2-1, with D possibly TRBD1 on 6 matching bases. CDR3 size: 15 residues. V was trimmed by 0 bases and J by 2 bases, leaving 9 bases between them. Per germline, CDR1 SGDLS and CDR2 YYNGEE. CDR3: CASSVAGTTYNEQFF. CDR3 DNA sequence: TGTGCCAGCAGCGTAGCCGGGACAACCTACAATGAGCAGTTCTTC.

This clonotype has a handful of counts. In DNA form, the CDR3 reads TGTGCCAGCAGCGGCGGGACAGGGGGATACGAGCAGTACTTC. Protein sequence: CASSGGTGGYEQYF. This chain joins TRBV9 and TRBJ2-7; 11 bases match TRBD1. Looked up from germline, CDR1 is SGDLS and CDR2 is YYNGEE. CDR3 length equals 14 residues. V was clipped by 3 bases and J by 4 bases; unmatched bases: 3.

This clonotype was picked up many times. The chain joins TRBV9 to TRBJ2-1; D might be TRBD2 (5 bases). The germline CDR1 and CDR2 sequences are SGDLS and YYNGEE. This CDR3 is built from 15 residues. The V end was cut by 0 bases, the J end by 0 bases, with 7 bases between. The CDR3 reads CASSVAAASYNEQFF. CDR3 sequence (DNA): TGTGCCAGCAGCGTAGCAGCGGCCTCCTACAATGAGCAGTTCTTC. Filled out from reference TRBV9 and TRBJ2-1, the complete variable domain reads DSGVTQTPKHLITATGQRVTLRCSPRSGDLSVYWYQQSLDQGLQFLIQYYNGEERAKGNILERFSAQQFPDLHSELNLSSLELGDSALYFCASSVAAASYNEQFFGPGTRLTVL.

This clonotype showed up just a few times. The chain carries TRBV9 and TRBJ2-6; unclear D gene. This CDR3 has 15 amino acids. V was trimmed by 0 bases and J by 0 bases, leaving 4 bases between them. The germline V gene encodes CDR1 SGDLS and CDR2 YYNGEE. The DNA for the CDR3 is TGTGCCAGCAGCGTAGGGCCCTCTGGGGCCAACGTCCTGACTTTC. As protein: CASSVGPSGANVLTF.

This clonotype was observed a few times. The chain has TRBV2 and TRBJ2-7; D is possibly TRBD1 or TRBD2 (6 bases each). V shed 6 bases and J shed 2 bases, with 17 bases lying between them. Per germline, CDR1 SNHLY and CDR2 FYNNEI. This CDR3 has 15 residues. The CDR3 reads CASSSTGAQTYEQYF. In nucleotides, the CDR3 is TGTGCCAGCAGCTCGACGGGGGCGCAGACCTACGAGCAGTACTTC.

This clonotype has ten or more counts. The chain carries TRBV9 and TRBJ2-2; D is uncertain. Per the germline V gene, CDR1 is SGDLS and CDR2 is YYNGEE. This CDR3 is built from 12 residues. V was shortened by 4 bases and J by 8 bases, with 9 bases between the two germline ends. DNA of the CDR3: TGTGCCAGCAGCTCATTTGGAGGGGAGCTGTTTTTT. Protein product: CASSSFGGELFF.

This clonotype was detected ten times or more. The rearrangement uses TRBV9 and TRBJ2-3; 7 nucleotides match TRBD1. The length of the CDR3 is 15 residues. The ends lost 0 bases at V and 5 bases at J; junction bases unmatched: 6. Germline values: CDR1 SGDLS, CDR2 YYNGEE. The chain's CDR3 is CASSVATGARDTQYF. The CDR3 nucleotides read TGTGCCAGCAGCGTAGCAACAGGGGCTAGAGATACGCAGTATTTT.

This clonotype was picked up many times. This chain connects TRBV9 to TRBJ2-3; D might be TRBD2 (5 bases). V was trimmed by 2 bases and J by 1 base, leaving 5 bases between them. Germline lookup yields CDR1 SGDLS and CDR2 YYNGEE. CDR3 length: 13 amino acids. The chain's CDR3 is CASSVRGTDTQYF. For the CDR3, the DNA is TGTGCCAGCAGCGTGCGGGGCACAGATACGCAGTATTTT.

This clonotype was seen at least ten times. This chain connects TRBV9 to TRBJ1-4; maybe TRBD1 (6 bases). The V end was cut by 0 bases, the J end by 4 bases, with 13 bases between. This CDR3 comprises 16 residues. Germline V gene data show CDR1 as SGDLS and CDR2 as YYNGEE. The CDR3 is CASSVAAQGINEKLFF. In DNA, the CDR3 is TGTGCCAGCAGCGTAGCTGCCCAGGGGATTAATGAAAAACTGTTTTTT.

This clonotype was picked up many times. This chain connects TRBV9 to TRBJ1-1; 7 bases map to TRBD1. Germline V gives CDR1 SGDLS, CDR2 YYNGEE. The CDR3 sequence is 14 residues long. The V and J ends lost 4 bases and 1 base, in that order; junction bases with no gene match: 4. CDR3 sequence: CASSQGQSNTEAFF. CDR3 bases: TGTGCCAGCAGCCAGGGACAGTCGAACACTGAAGCTTTCTTT.

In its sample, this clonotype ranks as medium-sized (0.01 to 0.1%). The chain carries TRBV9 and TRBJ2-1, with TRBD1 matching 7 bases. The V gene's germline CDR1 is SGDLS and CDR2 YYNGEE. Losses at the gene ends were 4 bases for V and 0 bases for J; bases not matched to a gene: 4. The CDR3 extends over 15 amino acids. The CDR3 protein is CASSPRDSSYNEQFF. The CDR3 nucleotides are TGTGCCAGCAGCCCCCGGGACAGCTCCTACAATGAGCAGTTCTTC.

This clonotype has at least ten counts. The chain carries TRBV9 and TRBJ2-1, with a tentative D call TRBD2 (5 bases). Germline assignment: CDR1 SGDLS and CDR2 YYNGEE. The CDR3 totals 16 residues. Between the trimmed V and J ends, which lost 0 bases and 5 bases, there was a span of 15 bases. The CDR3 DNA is TGTGCCAGCAGCGTAGGTCTTCGGGGAGCAAACAATGAGCAGTTCTTC. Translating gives CASSVGLRGANNEQFF.

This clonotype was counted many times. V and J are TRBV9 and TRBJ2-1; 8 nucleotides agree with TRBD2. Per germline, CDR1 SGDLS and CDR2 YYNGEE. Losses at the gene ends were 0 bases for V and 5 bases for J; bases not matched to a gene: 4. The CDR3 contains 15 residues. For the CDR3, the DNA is TGTGCCAGCAGCGTAGGCATAGCGGGGAACAATGAGCAGTTCTTC. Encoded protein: CASSVGIAGNNEQFF. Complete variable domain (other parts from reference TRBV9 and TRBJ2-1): DSGVTQTPKHLITATGQRVTLRCSPRSGDLSVYWYQQSLDQGLQFLIQYYNGEERAKGNILERFSAQQFPDLHSELNLSSLELGDSALYFCASSVGIAGNNEQFFGPGTRLTVL.

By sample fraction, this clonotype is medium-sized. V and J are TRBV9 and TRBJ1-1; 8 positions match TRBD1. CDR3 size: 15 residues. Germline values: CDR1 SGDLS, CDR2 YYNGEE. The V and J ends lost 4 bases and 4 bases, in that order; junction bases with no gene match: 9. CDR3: CASSPDRGGGTEAFF. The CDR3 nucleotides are TGTGCCAGCAGCCCCGACAGGGGCGGTGGCACTGAAGCTTTCTTT.

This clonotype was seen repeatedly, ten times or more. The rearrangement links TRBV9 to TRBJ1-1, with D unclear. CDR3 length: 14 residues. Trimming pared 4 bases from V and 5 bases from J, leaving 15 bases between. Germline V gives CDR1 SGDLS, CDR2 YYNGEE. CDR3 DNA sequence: TGTGCCAGCAGCCCCCGTTCCCAATTAACTGAAGCTTTCTTT. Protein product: CASSPRSQLTEAFF.

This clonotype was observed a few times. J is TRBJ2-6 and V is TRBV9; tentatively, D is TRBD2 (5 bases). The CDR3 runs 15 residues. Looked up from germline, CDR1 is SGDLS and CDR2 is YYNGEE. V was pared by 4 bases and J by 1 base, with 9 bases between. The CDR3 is CASSQLVSGANVLTF. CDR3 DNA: TGTGCCAGCAGCCAACTAGTGTCTGGGGCCAACGTCCTGACTTTC.

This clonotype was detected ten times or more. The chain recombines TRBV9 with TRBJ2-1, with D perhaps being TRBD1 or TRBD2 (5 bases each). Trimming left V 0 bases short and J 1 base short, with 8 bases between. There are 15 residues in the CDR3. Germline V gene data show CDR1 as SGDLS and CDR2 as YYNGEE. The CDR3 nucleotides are TGTGCCAGCAGCGTAGGAGGGGAGTCCTACAATGAGCAGTTCTTC. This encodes CASSVGGESYNEQFF.

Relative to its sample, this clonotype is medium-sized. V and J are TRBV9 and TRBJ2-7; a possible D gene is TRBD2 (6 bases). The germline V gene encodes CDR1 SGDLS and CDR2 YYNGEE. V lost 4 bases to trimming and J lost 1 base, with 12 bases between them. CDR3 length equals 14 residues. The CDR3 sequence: CASSTGLTSYEQYF. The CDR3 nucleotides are TGTGCCAGCAGCACCGGACTAACGTCCTACGAGCAGTACTTC. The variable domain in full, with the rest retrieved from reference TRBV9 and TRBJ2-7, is DSGVTQTPKHLITATGQRVTLRCSPRSGDLSVYWYQQSLDQGLQFLIQYYNGEERAKGNILERFSAQQFPDLHSELNLSSLELGDSALYFCASSTGLTSYEQYFGPGTRLTVT.

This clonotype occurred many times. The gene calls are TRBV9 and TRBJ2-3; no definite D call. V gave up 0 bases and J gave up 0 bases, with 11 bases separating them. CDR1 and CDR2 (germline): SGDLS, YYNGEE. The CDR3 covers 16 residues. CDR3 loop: CASSVEGIASTDTQYF. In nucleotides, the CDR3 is TGTGCCAGCAGCGTAGAGGGTATTGCTAGCACAGATACGCAGTATTTT.

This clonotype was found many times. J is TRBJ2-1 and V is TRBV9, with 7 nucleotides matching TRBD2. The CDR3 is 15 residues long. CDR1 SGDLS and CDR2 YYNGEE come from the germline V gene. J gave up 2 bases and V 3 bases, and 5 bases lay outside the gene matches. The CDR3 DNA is TGTGCCAGCAGCGCAACTAGCGTAACCTACAATGAGCAGTTCTTC. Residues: CASSATSVTYNEQFF.

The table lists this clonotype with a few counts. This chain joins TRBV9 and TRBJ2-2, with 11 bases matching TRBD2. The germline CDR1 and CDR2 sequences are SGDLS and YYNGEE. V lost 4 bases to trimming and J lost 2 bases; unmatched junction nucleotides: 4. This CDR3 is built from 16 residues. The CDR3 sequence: CASSLGTSGNTGELFF. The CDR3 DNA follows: TGTGCCAGCAGCCTAGGGACTAGCGGTAACACCGGGGAGCTGTTTTTT.

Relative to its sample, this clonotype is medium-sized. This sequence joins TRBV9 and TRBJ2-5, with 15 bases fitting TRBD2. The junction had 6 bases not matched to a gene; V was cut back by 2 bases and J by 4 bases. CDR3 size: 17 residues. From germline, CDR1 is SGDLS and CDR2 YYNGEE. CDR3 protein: CASSVRPGLAGGETQYF. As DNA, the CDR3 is TGTGCCAGCAGCGTCCGACCGGGACTAGCGGGAGGAGAGACCCAGTACTTC.

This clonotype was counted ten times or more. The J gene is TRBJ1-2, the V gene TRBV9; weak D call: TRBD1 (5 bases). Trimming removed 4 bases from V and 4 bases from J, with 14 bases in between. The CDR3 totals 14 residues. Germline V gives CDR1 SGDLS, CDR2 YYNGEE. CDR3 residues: CASSPAGEGYGYTF. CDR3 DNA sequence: TGTGCCAGCAGCCCAGCGGGGGAGGGCTATGGCTACACCTTC.

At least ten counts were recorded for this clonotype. The DNA for the CDR3 is TGTGCCAGCAGTTCCCGGGGGAGACAGGGGTTATTCTTC. It yields the protein CASSSRGRQGLFF. The rearrangement links TRBV27 to TRBJ2-1; 8 positions agree with TRBD1. The junction had 12 bases not matched to a gene; V was cut back by 4 bases and J by 16 bases. CDR3 length: 13 amino acids. The germline CDR1 and CDR2 sequences are MNHEY and SMNVEV (reference sequence).

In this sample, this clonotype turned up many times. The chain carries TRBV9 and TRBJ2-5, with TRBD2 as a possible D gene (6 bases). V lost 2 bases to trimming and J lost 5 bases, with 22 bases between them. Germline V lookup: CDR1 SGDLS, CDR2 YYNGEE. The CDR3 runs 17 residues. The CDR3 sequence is CASSVSSGSSKAETQYF. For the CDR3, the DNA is TGTGCCAGCAGCGTTTCCAGCGGGTCATCCAAAGCGGAGACCCAGTACTTC.

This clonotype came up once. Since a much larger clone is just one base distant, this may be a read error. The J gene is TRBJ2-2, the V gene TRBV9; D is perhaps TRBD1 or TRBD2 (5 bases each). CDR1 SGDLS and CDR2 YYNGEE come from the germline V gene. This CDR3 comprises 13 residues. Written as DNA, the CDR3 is TGTGCCAGCAGGGATAGTGGGACCGAGGAGCTGTTTTTT. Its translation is CASRDSGTEELFF.